The 11 T cell receptor beta chains presented below share a single source sample, sequenced in a study of technical replicates of blood from four donors. The method was immunoSEQ multiplex PCR; TCRdb's version includes in-frame clones alone and lacks a portion of them. The sample consists of tens of thousands of clones, roughly 94% of them appearing once. The specimen was T cells isolated from PBMCs. These receptors originate from a human donor in good health.

This chain connects TRBV10-3 to TRBJ1-1; 7 bases line up with TRBD1. CDR3 length: 16 amino acids. Germline assignment: CDR1 ENHRY and CDR2 SYGVKD. With V trimmed by 5 bases and J by 2 bases, 11 bases remained unmatched. The CDR3 DNA reads TGTGCCATCAGTCCTAGAGAGACAGGGACCAACACTGAAGCTTTCTTT. Translated, it gives CAISPRETGTNTEAFF.

V gene TRBV7-2 combines with J gene TRBJ2-1; no reliable D call. There are 16 residues in the CDR3. Germline V gene data show CDR1 as SGHTA and CDR2 as FQGNSA. The germline V and J ends were trimmed by 5 bases and 4 bases, with 18 bases remaining between them. CDR3 coding DNA: TGTGCCAGCAGCATAGTGAGGTCCCGGCATTACAATGAGCAGTTCTTC. It is translated as CASSIVRSRHYNEQFF.

This chain links TRBV19 with TRBJ1-5; 8 bases line up with TRBD1. The junction had 9 bases not matched to a gene; V was cut back by 7 bases and J by 4 bases. Germline V CDR1 and CDR2: LNHDA, SQIVND (reference sequence). This CDR3 is built from 15 residues. CDR3 residues: CASTTGTGQNQPQHF. The CDR3 DNA follows: TGTGCCAGTACAACCGGGACAGGACAAAATCAGCCCCAGCATTTT.

V gene TRBV5-1 combines with J gene TRBJ2-7, with D possibly matching TRBD2 (7 bases). Per germline, CDR1 SGHRS and CDR2 YFSETQ. This CDR3 has 14 residues. V gave up 0 bases and J gave up 3 bases, with 10 bases separating them. The CDR3 loop reads CASSLGGGDYEQYF. The CDR3 nucleotides are TGCGCCAGCAGCTTGGGAGGGGGGGACTACGAGCAGTACTTC.

The chain carries TRBV5-4 and TRBJ2-7; 12 nucleotides line up with TRBD2. The germline gives CDR1 SGHNT, CDR2 YYREEE (reference sequence). The V segment lost 3 bases and the J segment 0 bases; nucleotides outside the gene matches: 16. The CDR3 runs to 20 residues. The DNA of the CDR3 is TGTGCCAGCAGCTCGGCCCCGACACTAGCGGGAGGTTCTATCTCCTACGAGCAGTACTTC. Translation gives CASSSAPTLAGGSISYEQYF.

This chain joins TRBV5-1 and TRBJ2-3; 7 nucleotides line up with TRBD1. V trimming: 0 bases; J trimming: 4 bases; junction bases outside the gene matches: 5. The length of the CDR3 is 15 residues. Germline assignment: CDR1 SGHRS and CDR2 YFSETQ. The CDR3 loop is CASSLGDRVSDTQYF. The DNA for the CDR3 is TGCGCCAGCAGCTTGGGAGACAGGGTTTCAGATACGCAGTATTTT.

The chain has TRBV18 and TRBJ1-4, with 10 positions matching TRBD1. Trimming removed 4 bases from V and 7 bases from J; junction bases left unmatched: 3. Germline assignment: CDR1 KGHSH and CDR2 LQKENI. The CDR3 totals 14 residues. The CDR3 region has the DNA TGTGCCAGCTCACGGGACAGGGGAGGTGAAAAACTGTTTTTT. It encodes CASSRDRGGEKLFF. Variable domain in full (rest from reference TRBV18 and TRBJ1-4): NAGVMQNPRHLVRRRGQEARLRCSPMKGHSHVYWYRQLPEEGLKFMVYLQKENIIDESGMPKERFSAEFPKEGPSILRIQQVVRGDSAAYFCASSRDRGGEKLFFGSGTQLSVL.

The chain couples TRBV6-5 to TRBJ1-6; D perhaps matches TRBD1 (6 bases). Trimming pared 6 bases from V and 7 bases from J, leaving 10 bases between. Germline CDR1 is MNHEY and CDR2 is SVGAGI. This CDR3 is 13 amino acids long. The CDR3 nucleotides read TGTGCCAGCAGGAGACAGGTGAATTCACCCCTCCACTTT. Its protein product is CASRRQVNSPLHF.

The V and J genes are TRBV7-9 and TRBJ2-3, with 8 bases identical to TRBD2. Germline V gene lookup returns CDR1 SEHNR and CDR2 FQNEAQ (reference sequence). The V segment lost 4 bases and the J segment 4 bases; nucleotides outside the gene matches: 10. The CDR3 covers 16 residues. The CDR3 nucleotides read TGTGCCAGCAGCTACCTCGGCGCTAGCGGGTCAGATACGCAGTATTTT. Its translation is CASSYLGASGSDTQYF. The whole variable domain, filled in from reference TRBV7-9 and TRBJ2-3, reads DTGVSQNPRHKITKRGQNVTFRCDPISEHNRLYWYRQTLGQGPEFLTYFQNEAQLEKSRLLSDRFSAERPKGSFSTLEIQRTEQGDSAMYLCASSYLGASGSDTQYFGPGTRLTVL.

The chain couples TRBV25-1 to TRBJ2-2; TRBD1 agrees at 9 bases. The germline gives CDR1 MGHDK, CDR2 SYGVNS. J lost 2 bases, V lost 4 bases, and 8 bases had no gene match. The CDR3 spans 17 residues. In DNA, the CDR3 is TGTGCCAGCAGTGGGATTCACAGGGGGCGAAACACCGGGGAGCTGTTTTTT. Amino acid sequence: CASSGIHRGRNTGELFF.

The CDR3 spells CASSEVEGTNEQFF. CDR3 sequence (DNA): TGTGCCAGCAGTGAAGTAGAGGGAACCAATGAGCAGTTCTTC. The genes are TRBV6-1 and TRBJ2-1; D might be TRBD2 (5 bases). Trimming left V 1 base short and J 6 bases short, with 10 bases between. CDR1 and CDR2 (germline): MNHNS, SASEGT. There are 14 residues in the CDR3.